These T cell receptor beta chains were read from a single sample in a study of blood T cells in healthy people across ages. A single record per CDR3 protein comes from TCRdb applying MiXCR to the 5' RACE reads. Of about 900,000 distinct CDR3 sequences in the sample, around 62% were seen once. The source material was blood. Receptors were obtained from a man aged 25-45 years in good health. The CDR3 runs from the conserved cysteine through the conserved F or W. The D gene is left open where the match is weak. Rows may omit the clone size; those that give it use once, few, many or a size class.

d_call cdr3_length j_call clone_size v_call cdr3_nt cdr3_aa
TRBD1 15 TRBJ2-7 . TRBV9 TGTGCCAGCAGCGTATTCGGGACAGGGGGCTCCGAGCAGTACTTC CASSVFGTGGSEQYF
. 17 TRBJ1-2 . TRBV25-1 TGTGCCAGCAGTGAATCCCTCCCGGCGAAAGCTAACTATGGCTACACCTTC CASSESLPAKANYGYTF
. 14 TRBJ2-7 . TRBV6-2/TRBV6-3 TGTGCCAGCAGACACCCTAGCCGGACGGGCGAGCAGTACTTC CASRHPSRTGEQYF
TRBD2 12 TRBJ2-1 . TRBV6-2/TRBV6-3 TGTGCCAGCGGTTTGCGGGAGAATGAGCAGTTCTTC CASGLRENEQFF
. 12 TRBJ2-3 . TRBV4-1 TGCGCCAGCAGCCAACCTAGGGATACGCAGTATTTT CASSQPRDTQYF
. 13 TRBJ2-3 . TRBV7-9 TGTGCCAGCAGCTTATTAGGCTTCGATACACAGTATTTT CASSLLGFDTQYF
TRBD1 14 TRBJ2-7 . TRBV7-2 TGTGCCTCCCAGAAGGACAGGGGGGCCAACGAGCAGTACTTC CASQKDRGANEQYF
. 16 TRBJ2-7 few TRBV5-6 TGTGCCAGCAGCTACCCCAGGACCCAGTTTGTGGACACCCAGTACTTC CASSYPRTQFVDTQYF
. 15 TRBJ2-7 few TRBV6-5 TGTGCCAGCAGTTACGGACGCGGGGCCACCTACGAGCAGTACTTC CASSYGRGATYEQYF
TRBD1 15 TRBJ1-3 . TRBV20-1 TGCAGTGCTGATACAGGGGTAACTGCTGGAAACACCATATATTTT CSADTGVTAGNTIYF
. 12 TRBJ2-7 once TRBV30 TGTGCCTGGAGTGATGCAGCCTACGAGCAGTACTTC CAWSDAAYEQYF
. 13 TRBJ2-3 few TRBV10-3 TGTGCCATCATGGGTCAGGGCAGAGATACGCAGTATTTT CAIMGQGRDTQYF
. 15 TRBJ2-7 . TRBV5-1 TGCGCCAGCAGTACTGGGCCCCAGAGCTCCTACGAGCAGTACTTC CASSTGPQSSYEQYF
TRBD2 14 TRBJ2-3 . TRBV4-1 TGCGCCAGCAGCTTTAGACTAGCCCCAGATACGCAGTATTTT CASSFRLAPDTQYF
. 15 TRBJ1-4 . TRBV20-1 TGCAGTGCTAGAGATAACCAGGGTTCGGTTGAAAAACTGTTTTTT CSARDNQGSVEKLFF
TRBD1 15 TRBJ2-7 few TRBV20-1 TGCAGTGCTAGAGGCCCCGGGACAGGGGCTGACGAGCAGTACTTC CSARGPGTGADEQYF
TRBD2 15 TRBJ2-1 . TRBV20-1 TGCAGTGCTAGAGAAAGCGGGGCCCTCTACAATGAGCAGTTCTTC CSARESGALYNEQFF
. 9 TRBJ1-2 few TRBV29-1 TGCAGCGTTGACCGCTCCAACACCTTC CSVDRSNTF
TRBD1 15 TRBJ1-2 . TRBV2 TGTGCCAGCAGTGAAGCGGCCGGGACAGGGTATGGCTACACCTTC CASSEAAGTGYGYTF
. 15 TRBJ1-1 . TRBV10-3 TGTGCCATCAGTGAGGGACGGGAACTCAACACTGAAGCTTTCTTT CAISEGRELNTEAFF
. 16 TRBJ2-4 few TRBV15 TGTGCCACCAGCAGAGATAAGGGCCTAGCCAAAAACATTCAGTACTTC CATSRDKGLAKNIQYF
. 13 TRBJ1-2 . TRBV7-9 TGTGCCAGCAGCTCCCCTTTGTGGGATGGCTACACCTTC CASSSPLWDGYTF
. 13 TRBJ2-3 few TRBV3-1 TGTGCCGCCGGTGGGGGACGCACAGATACGCAGTATTTT CAAGGGRTDTQYF
. 18 TRBJ2-1 few TRBV27 TGTGCCAGCAGTTTATTGGCGGGGGCCCGAATAACCTACAATGAGCAGTTCTTC CASSLLAGARITYNEQFF
. 14 TRBJ1-1 . TRBV7-2 TGTGCCAGCAGCTATATTACTTGGAACACTGAAGCTTTCTTT CASSYITWNTEAFF
TRBD1 14 TRBJ1-1 . TRBV27 TGTGCCAGCAGAATAACAGGGGGCTTCACTGAAGCTTTCTTT CASRITGGFTEAFF
TRBD2 15 TRBJ2-3 few TRBV5-1 TGCGCCAGCCTCCCGGGGGGGCGAAGCACAGATACGCAGTATTTT CASLPGGRSTDTQYF
. 13 TRBJ1-1 . TRBV7-9 TGTGCCAGCAGCTCGGATTTTGACACTGAAGCTTTCTTT CASSSDFDTEAFF
TRBD1 16 TRBJ1-1 . TRBV6-1 TGTGCCAGCAGTGAAGAGACAGGGGGCTTTGGTACTGAAGCTTTCTTT CASSEETGGFGTEAFF
TRBD1 14 TRBJ1-2 few TRBV6-6 TGTGCCAGCAGTCAGGGGGCGCCGGACTATGGCTACACCTTC CASSQGAPDYGYTF
TRBD1 17 TRBJ2-3 . TRBV5-1 TGCGCCAGCAGCTTGATATTCGGGACAGGTAAAACAGATACGCAGTATTTT CASSLIFGTGKTDTQYF
TRBD2 14 TRBJ2-5 few TRBV7-2 TGTGCCAGCAGCCCCGGGAGGGAGGTAGAGACCCAGTACTTC CASSPGREVETQYF
TRBD2 15 TRBJ2-3 . TRBV7-9 TGTGCCAGCAGCAAACTAGCGGGGGGTCTAGATACGCAGTATTTT CASSKLAGGLDTQYF
. 13 TRBJ1-5 . TRBV20-1 TGCAGTGCCGAGTCGGGTAGGAGTCAGCCCCAGCATTTT CSAESGRSQPQHF
TRBD1 16 TRBJ2-5 . TRBV7-9 TGTGCCAGCAGCTCACCGGGGGACAGGTACCAAGAGACCCAGTACTTC CASSSPGDRYQETQYF
. 16 TRBJ2-7 once TRBV6-6 TGTGCCAGCACCCTCTGGGTGGGGGCCGAGTTTTACGAGCAGTACTTC CASTLWVGAEFYEQYF
TRBD2 15 TRBJ2-7 . TRBV7-2 TGTGCCAGCAGCTCCGGACTAGCGGGGGTTCGGGAGCAGTACTTC CASSSGLAGVREQYF
. 15 TRBJ2-4 . TRBV4-3 TGCGCCAGCAGCCCCCAGGTGGGCGGGCGTAACATTCAGTACTTC CASSPQVGGRNIQYF
. 16 TRBJ1-2 . TRBV5-1 TGCGCCAGCAGCTCCTCGCCCTCGTGGGGTAATTATGGCTACACCTTC CASSSSPSWGNYGYTF
TRBD2 14 TRBJ2-1 . TRBV7-9 TGTGCCAGCCTTGGGCTAGCGGCAAGGAATGAGCAGTTCTTC CASLGLAARNEQFF
. 13 TRBJ2-1 . TRBV20-1 TGCAGTGCTAGAACACGGGGCGTCCATGAGCAGTTCTTC CSARTRGVHEQFF
TRBD2 15 TRBJ2-5 . TRBV9 TGTGCCAGCAGCGTAGGGGATAGCGGGGGAGAGACCCAGTACTTC CASSVGDSGGETQYF